This T cell receptor beta chain comes out of a study of cytomegalovirus exposure and HLA in healthy donors. Whole-study results and caveats: The classifier was said to identify cytomegalovirus status with high specificity and sensitivity. It emerged from a later analysis that several of the most significant clusters appeared to be linked to common viral pathogens.

The PCR was carried out with 60 Vbeta primers and 13 Jbeta primers. Only in-frame clones appear in the TCRdb table, and some are missing; sequencing was by immunoSEQ multiplex PCR. There are about 140,000 clones in the sample; 68% occur only once, and approximately 4.3% lies in the top ten. Germline values: CDR1 GTSNPN, CDR2 SVGIG (reference sequence). The CDR3 is 14 residues long. V was trimmed by 4 bases and J by 7 bases, leaving 16 bases between them. This clone was observed once. As yet, its antigen is unknown. Sample: PBMCs. V and J are TRBV30 and TRBJ1-4; no firm D call. This clonotype was obtained from a man in his 60s in good health and CMV-seronegative. CDR3 nucleotides: TGTGCCTGGACCGTCAGAGGAGGTGGTGAAAAACTGTTTTTT. Its protein product is CAWTVRGGGEKLFF.